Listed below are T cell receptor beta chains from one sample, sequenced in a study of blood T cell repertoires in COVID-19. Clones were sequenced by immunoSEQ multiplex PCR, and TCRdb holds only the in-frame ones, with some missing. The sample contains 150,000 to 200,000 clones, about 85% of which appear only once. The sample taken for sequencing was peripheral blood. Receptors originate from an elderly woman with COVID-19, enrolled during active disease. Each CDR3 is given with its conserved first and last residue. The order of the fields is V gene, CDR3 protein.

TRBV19 CASSATGGEYGGYTF
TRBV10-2 CASSDHSGLAGVGAAGELFF
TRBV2 CASSARTSGRLDEQFF
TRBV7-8 CASSLEFTGGNTIYF
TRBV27 CASSPRQGGPYNEQFF
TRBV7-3 CASSRVSAGGNVLTF
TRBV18 CATSVAQANTGELFF
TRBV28 CASSRDRARSNYGYTF
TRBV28 CASSLSTQGLAGGYNEQFF
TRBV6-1 CASSERTGGVTEAFF
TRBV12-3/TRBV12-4 CASSPGQGAPLHF
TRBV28 CASGTPSGNTIYF
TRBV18 CASSPERVGKLFF
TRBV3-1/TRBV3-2 CASSPIRVGLETQYF
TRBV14 CASSQHTGGYAEAFF
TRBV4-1 CASSQGQGPGGEQFF
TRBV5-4 CASSLVGRTGGSYEQYF
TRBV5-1 CASSLVAGPPSEQYF
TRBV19 CASSIAVKAFF
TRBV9 CASSVDGGYSGYTF
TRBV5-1 CASSPQGAGGYTF
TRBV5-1 CASSLVQGDTEAFF
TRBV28 CASSVPGRVDEQYF